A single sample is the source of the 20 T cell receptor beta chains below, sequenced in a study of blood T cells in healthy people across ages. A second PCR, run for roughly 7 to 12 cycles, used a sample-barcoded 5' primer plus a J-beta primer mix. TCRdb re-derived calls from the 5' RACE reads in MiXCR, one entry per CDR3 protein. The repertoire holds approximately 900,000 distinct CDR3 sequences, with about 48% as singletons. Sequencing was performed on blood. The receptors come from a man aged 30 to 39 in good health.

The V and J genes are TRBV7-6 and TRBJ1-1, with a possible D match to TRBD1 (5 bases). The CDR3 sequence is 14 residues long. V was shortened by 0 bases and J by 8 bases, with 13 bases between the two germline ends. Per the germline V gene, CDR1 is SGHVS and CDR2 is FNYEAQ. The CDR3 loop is CASSLAPGHREAFF. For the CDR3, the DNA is TGTGCCAGCAGCTTAGCCCCTGGACATAGAGAAGCTTTCTTT. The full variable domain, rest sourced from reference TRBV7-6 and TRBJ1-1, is GAGVSQSPRYKVTKRGQDVALRCDPISGHVSLYWYRQALGQGPEFLTYFNYEAQQDKSGLPNDRFSAERPEGSISTLTIQRTEQRDSAMYRCASSLAPGHREAFFGQGTRLTVV.

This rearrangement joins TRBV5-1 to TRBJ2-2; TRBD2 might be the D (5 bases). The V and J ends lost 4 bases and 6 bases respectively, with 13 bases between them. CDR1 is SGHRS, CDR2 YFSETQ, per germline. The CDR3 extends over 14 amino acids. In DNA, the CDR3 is TGCGCCAGCAGCAAGGCCGCGGGTGCCGGGGAGCTGTTTTTT. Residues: CASSKAAGAGELFF.

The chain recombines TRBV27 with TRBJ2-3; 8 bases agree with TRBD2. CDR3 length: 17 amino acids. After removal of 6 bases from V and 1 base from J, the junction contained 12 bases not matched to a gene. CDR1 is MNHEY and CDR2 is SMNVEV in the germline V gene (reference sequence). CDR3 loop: CASRNRPGGVGTDTQYF. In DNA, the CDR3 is TGTGCCAGCAGAAACCGCCCCGGGGGGGTTGGCACAGATACGCAGTATTTT.

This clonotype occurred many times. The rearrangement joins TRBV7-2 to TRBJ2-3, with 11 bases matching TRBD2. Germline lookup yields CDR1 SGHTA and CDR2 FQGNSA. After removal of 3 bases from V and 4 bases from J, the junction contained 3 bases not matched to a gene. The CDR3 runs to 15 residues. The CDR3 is CASSFLAGGPDTQYF. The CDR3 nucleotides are TGTGCCAGCAGCTTCTTAGCGGGGGGGCCAGATACGCAGTATTTT.

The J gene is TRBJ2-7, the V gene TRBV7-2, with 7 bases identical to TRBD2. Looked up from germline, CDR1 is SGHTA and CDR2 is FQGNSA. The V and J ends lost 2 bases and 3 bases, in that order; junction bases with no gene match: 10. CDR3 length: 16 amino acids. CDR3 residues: CASSLSHRPGGYEQYF. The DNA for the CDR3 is TGTGCCAGCAGCTTATCGCACAGGCCGGGGGGCTACGAGCAGTACTTC.

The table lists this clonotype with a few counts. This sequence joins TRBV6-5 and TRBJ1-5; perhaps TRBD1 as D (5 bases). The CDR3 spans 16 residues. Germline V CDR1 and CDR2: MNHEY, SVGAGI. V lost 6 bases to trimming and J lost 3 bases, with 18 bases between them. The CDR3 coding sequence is TGTGCCAGCAGCCCTGGCGGGCTTGGGGCCAATCAGCCCCAGCATTTT. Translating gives CASSPGGLGANQPQHF.

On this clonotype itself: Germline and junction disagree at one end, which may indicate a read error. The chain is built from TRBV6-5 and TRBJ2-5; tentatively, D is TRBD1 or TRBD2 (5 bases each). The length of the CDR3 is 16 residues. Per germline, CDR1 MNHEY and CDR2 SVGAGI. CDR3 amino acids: CASSSPGTTYQVTQYF. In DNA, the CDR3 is TGTGCCAGCAGCTCACCCGGGACCACCTACCAAGTGACCCAGTACTTC.

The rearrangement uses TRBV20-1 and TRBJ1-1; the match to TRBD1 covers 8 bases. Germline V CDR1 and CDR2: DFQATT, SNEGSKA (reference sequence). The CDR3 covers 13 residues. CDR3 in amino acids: CSVPGTGNTEAFF. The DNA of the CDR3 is TGCAGCGTTCCCGGGACAGGCAACACTGAAGCTTTCTTT.

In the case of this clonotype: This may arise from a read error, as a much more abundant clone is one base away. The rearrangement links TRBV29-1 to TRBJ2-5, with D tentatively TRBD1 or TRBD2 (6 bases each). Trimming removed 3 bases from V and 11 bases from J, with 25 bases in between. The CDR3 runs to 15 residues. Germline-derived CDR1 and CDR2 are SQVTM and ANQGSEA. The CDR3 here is CSVEGGGGYFNEQYF. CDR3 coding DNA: TGCAGCGTTGAGGGGGGCGGCGGGTATTTCAATGAGCAGTACTTC.

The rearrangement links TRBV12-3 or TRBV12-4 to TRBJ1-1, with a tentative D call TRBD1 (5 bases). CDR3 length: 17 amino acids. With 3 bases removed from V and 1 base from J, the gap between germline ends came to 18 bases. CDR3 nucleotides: TGTGCCAGCAGTTTTCACAAGGTGGGGGTAGGGAACACTGAAGCTTTCTTT. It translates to CASSFHKVGVGNTEAFF.

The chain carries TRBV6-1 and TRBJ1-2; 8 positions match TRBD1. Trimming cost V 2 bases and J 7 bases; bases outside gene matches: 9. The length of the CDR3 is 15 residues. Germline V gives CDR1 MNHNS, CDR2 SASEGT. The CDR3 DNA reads TGTGCCAGCAGTGAACGTACAGGGGGGCAGGGTGGCTACACCTTC. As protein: CASSERTGGQGGYTF.

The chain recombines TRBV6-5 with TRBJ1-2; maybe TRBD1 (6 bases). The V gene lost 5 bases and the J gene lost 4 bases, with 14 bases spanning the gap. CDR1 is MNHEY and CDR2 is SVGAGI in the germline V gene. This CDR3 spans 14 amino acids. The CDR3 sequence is CASSVEQGGYGYTF. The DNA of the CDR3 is TGTGCCAGCAGTGTAGAACAGGGTGGCTATGGCTACACCTTC.

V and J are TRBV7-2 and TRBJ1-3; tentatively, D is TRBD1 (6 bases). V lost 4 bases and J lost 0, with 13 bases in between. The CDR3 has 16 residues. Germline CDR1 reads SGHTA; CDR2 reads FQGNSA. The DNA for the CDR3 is TGTGCCAGCAGCTCGAGACTGGACAGCTCTGGAAACACCATATATTTT. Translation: CASSSRLDSSGNTIYF.

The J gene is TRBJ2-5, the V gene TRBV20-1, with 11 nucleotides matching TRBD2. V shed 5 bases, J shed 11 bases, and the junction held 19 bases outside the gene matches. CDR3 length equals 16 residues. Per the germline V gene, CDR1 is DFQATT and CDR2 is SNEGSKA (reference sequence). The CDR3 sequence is CSAESSLAGGYNEQYF. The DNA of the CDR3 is TGCAGTGCTGAATCGTCCCTAGCGGGGGGTTACAATGAGCAGTACTTC.

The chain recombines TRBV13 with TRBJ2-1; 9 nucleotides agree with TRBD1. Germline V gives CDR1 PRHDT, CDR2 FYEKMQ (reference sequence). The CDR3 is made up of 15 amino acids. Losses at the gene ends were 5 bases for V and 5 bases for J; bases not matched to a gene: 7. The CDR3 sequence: CASSLDRGSHNEQFF. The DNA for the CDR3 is TGTGCCAGCAGCCTCGACAGGGGGTCCCACAATGAGCAGTTCTTC.

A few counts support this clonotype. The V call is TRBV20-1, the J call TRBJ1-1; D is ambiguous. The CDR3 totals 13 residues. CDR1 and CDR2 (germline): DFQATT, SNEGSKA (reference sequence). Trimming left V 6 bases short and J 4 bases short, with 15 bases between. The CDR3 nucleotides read TGCAGTGCGGCCCCGGGAGTAACCACTGAAGCTTTCTTT. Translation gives CSAAPGVTTEAFF.

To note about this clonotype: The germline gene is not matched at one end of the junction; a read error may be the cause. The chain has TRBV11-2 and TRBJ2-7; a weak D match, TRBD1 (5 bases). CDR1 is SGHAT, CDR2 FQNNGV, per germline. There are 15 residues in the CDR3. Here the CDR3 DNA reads TGTGCCAACAGCTTAGAGCGACAGAACCTACACGAGCAGTACTTC. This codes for CANSLERQNLHEQYF.

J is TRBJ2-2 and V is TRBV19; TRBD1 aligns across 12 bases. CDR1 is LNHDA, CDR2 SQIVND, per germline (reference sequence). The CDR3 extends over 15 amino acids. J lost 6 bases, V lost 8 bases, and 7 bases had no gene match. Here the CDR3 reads CASGTGGAGAGELFF. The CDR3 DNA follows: TGTGCCAGTGGGACAGGGGGCGCGGGCGCCGGGGAGCTGTTTTTT.

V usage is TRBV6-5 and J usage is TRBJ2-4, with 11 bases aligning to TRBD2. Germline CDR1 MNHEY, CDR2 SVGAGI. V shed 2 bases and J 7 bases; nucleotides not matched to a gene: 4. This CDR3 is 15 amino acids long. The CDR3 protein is CASSYTTSGANIQYF. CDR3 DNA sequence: TGTGCCAGCAGTTACACGACTAGCGGGGCGAACATTCAGTACTTC.

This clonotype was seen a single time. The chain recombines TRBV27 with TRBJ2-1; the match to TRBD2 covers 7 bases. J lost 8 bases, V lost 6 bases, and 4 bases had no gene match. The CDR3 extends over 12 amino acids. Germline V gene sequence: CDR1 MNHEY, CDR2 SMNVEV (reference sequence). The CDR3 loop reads CASRDSGHEQFF. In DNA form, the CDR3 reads TGTGCCAGCAGGGATAGCGGGCATGAGCAGTTCTTC.